Reported below is one T cell receptor (beta chain). Other nucleotide sequences in the sample specify the same CDR3. V dropped 2 bases and J dropped 2 bases, with 6 bases sitting between them. Germline loops: CDR1 SNHLY, CDR2 FYNNEI. The CDR3 is made up of 14 amino acids. In the original analysis: Nucleated cell number was recorded as an estimate derived from reference gene primer amplification. Generated by immunoSEQ multiplex PCR, the TCRdb table keeps only in-frame clones and is missing some. V and J calls and clone size are as listed in that table; D and trimming were resolved from the DNA. Here the sample spans about 150,000 clones, under 85% being singletons. The sample comes from a study of blood T cell repertoires in COVID-19. Study overall: Samples taken during acute and convalescent COVID-19 were collected in the United States, Italy and Spain. PBMCs, B-cell-depleted T cells, or T cells were the source of the cDNA or gDNA that made up the material.

The Seattle site enrolled patients during active infection and followed them longitudinally. The chain combines TRBV2 with TRBJ2-2; possible D gene TRBD1, 5 bases. The sequenced sample consisted of peripheral blood. The receptor was isolated from a man aged 60-69 years with COVID-19, enrolled during active disease. CDR3 sequence (DNA): TGTGCCAGCAGTGAACAGGGCAACACCGGGGAGCTGTTTTTT. Protein sequence: CASSEQGNTGELFF.